Many counts were recorded for the clone carrying this T cell receptor (beta chain). The antigen remains unidentified. These data originate in a study of response to subunit inactivated influenza vaccine. Each CDR3 protein gets one entry after TCRdb re-called the RT-PCR reads with MiXCR. In the table there are around 850,000 distinct CDR3 sequences, approximately 17% of which are singletons. Study-level points and caveats: Authors suggested each seasonal flu vaccination may recruit only limited numbers of new T cells.

Germline values: CDR1 DFQATT, CDR2 SNEGSKA (reference sequence). V was pared by 1 base and J by 4 bases, with 14 bases between. The CDR3 spans 15 residues. The chain combines TRBV20-1 with TRBJ2-1; D might be TRBD1 or TRBD2, each matching 6 bases. The TCR originated in a man aged 45 to 65 who received an inactivated influenza vaccine. Specimen: PBMCs from blood, collected roughly 5 days after vaccination. The CDR3 loop is CSARALGGKYNEQFF. CDR3 nucleotide sequence: TGCAGTGCTAGAGCGTTAGGGGGGAAATACAATGAGCAGTTCTTC.